The rows below give T cell receptor beta chains drawn from one sample of a study of post-analysis software for immune sequencing data. TCRdb re-called the PCR reads through MiXCR, storing one row per CDR3 protein. Of 450,000 to 650,000 distinct CDR3 sequences listed, roughly two fifths are singletons. The sample consisted of blood. All receptors derive from a girl aged 10 to 17 with multiple sclerosis. Each CDR3 is given with its conserved first and last residue. The D gene is left open where the match is weak. Clone size is given for some rows only: seen once, a few or many times, or a class if the clone is expanded.

V gene	J gene	clone size	D gene	CDR3 protein	CDR3 DNA
TRBV11-2	TRBJ2-7	.	TRBD2	CASQREAYEQYF	TGTGCCAGCCAGCGGGAGGCGTACGAGCAGTACTTC
TRBV5-1	TRBJ2-1	once	TRBD2	CASSLSGRASPYNDQFF	TGCGCCAGCAGCTTAAGCGGGAGGGCCTCCCCTTACAATGACCAGTTCTTC
TRBV12-3/TRBV12-4	TRBJ2-7	.	TRBD1	CASTGQGARNEQYF	TGTGCCAGCACCGGACAGGGGGCGCGAAACGAGCAGTACTTC
TRBV20-1	TRBJ1-6	.	TRBD1	CSARDSGQGIYNSPLHF	TGCAGTGCTAGAGATTCGGGACAGGGGATCTATAATTCACCCCTCCACTTT
TRBV6-1	TRBJ1-2	few	TRBD1	CASSGQGVGGYTF	TGTGCCAGCAGCGGACAGGGAGTAGGGGGCTACACCTTC
TRBV19	TRBJ2-1	.	TRBD1	CASSARTGPLYNEQFF	TGTGCCAGTAGTGCCAGGACAGGCCCTCTCTACAATGAGCAGTTCTTC
TRBV6-6	TRBJ1-4	.	.	CASSHRLGNSANEKLFF	TGTGCCAGCAGCCATCGTCTGGGGAACTCAGCTAATGAAAAACTGTTTTTT
TRBV4-1	TRBJ2-3	few	TRBD2	CASSQRRGALAGAADTQYF	TGCGCCAGCAGCCAGAGAAGAGGGGCTCTAGCGGGAGCAGCAGATACGCAGTATTTT
TRBV5-1	TRBJ2-3	few	.	CASSRDLSGTDTQYF	TGCGCCAGCAGCCGGGACCTATCAGGCACAGATACGCAGTATTTT
TRBV7-2	TRBJ2-7	.	TRBD1	CASSYRQGGPPSSYEQYF	TGTGCCAGCAGCTATCGACAGGGGGGACCCCCGAGCTCCTACGAGCAGTACTTC
TRBV6-6	TRBJ2-1	few	.	CASSHRPGISSEQFF	TGTGCCAGCAGTCACCGGCCAGGGATATCATCTGAGCAGTTCTTC
TRBV10-3	TRBJ2-1	.	.	CAISARYGSYNEQFF	TGTGCCATCAGTGCAAGGTATGGCTCCTACAATGAGCAGTTCTTC
TRBV20-1	TRBJ2-2	.	TRBD2	CSASGLAGAANTGELFF	TGCAGTGCTAGCGGCCTAGCGGGGGCCGCGAACACCGGGGAGCTGTTTTTT
TRBV6-5	TRBJ1-2	once	.	CASSYFGSAAAVKGAINGYTF	TGTGCCAGCAGTTACTTCGGCTCCGCCGCCGCGGTCAAAGGCGCTATCAATGGCTACACCTTC
TRBV12-3/TRBV12-4	TRBJ2-1	.	.	CASSSWIGGNEQFF	TGTGCCAGCAGTTCCTGGATTGGAGGCAATGAGCAGTTCTTC
TRBV7-9	TRBJ2-1	few	.	CASSLSSQGDEQFF	TGTGCCAGCAGCTTAAGCTCGCAGGGCGATGAGCAGTTCTTC
TRBV12-3/TRBV12-4	TRBJ2-5	few	TRBD1	CASSLRRGLGETQYF	TGTGCCAGCAGTTTGCGCAGGGGGCTTGGAGAGACCCAGTACTTC
TRBV5-1	TRBJ2-3	.	TRBD2	CASSSGSSSLTYTDTQYF	TGCGCCAGCAGCAGCGGGAGTTCATCCCTAACCTACACGGATACGCAGTATTTT
TRBV7-9	TRBJ2-1	few	.	CASSLDVGDEQFF	TGTGCCAGCAGCTTAGATGTCGGTGATGAGCAGTTCTTC
TRBV3-1	TRBJ1-1	.	.	CASSQVRSGGNSAAFF	TGTGCCAGCAGCCAAGTGCGGAGCGGGGGGAATTCGGCGGCTTTCTTT
TRBV29-1	TRBJ2-4	few	.	CSVATLLGNIQYF	TGCAGCGTAGCAACACTTCTGGGGAACATTCAGTACTTC
TRBV5-1	TRBJ1-1	.	.	CASSLEGPRAGTEAFF	TGCGCCAGCAGCTTGGAGGGGCCCCGGGCCGGTACTGAAGCTTTCTTT
TRBV29-1	TRBJ2-3	.	.	CSVEEKGRRADTQYF	TGCAGCGTTGAAGAGAAAGGGAGAAGGGCAGATACGCAGTATTTT
TRBV6-5	TRBJ2-3	.	.	CASSYRGATDTQYF	TGTGCCAGCAGTTACCGTGGAGCCACAGATACGCAGTATTTT
TRBV3-1	TRBJ2-5	few	TRBD1	CASSPASPGTGLETQYF	TGTGCCAGCAGCCCCGCATCCCCGGGGACAGGGCTGGAGACCCAGTACTTC
TRBV29-1	TRBJ2-3	.	.	CSVGGKVTDTQYF	TGCAGCGTTGGGGGGAAGGTTACAGATACGCAGTATTTT
TRBV5-6	TRBJ2-7	.	.	CASSWGFRRSQYF	TGTGCCAGCAGCTGGGGGTTTAGGCGTTCCCAGTACTTC
TRBV6-5	TRBJ1-5	.	TRBD1	CASMTGDDQPQHF	TGTGCCAGCATGACAGGGGACGATCAGCCCCAGCATTTT
TRBV7-9	TRBJ2-3	few	TRBD1	CASSLRQGADTQYF	TGTGCCAGCAGCTTACGACAGGGGGCGGATACGCAGTATTTT
TRBV12-3/TRBV12-4	TRBJ1-2	.	.	CASTTLRRVSGYTF	TGTGCCAGCACTACCTTGAGAAGGGTGTCCGGCTACACCTTC
TRBV6-2/TRBV6-3	TRBJ1-2	.	.	CASSRSWGYTF	TGTGCCAGCAGTCGGAGTTGGGGCTACACCTTC
TRBV4-2	TRBJ2-5	.	.	CASSQDRAGQETQYF	TGTGCCAGCAGCCAAGATCGGGCGGGACAAGAGACCCAGTACTTC
TRBV12-3/TRBV12-4	TRBJ2-5	.	.	CACSFGKGEQYF	TGTGCCTGCAGTTTTGGGAAGGGAGAGCAGTACTTC
TRBV6-4	TRBJ2-7	few	TRBD1	CASSFYTGQYSYEQYF	TGTGCCAGCAGTTTCTATACGGGACAGTACTCCTACGAGCAGTACTTC
TRBV4-1	TRBJ2-1	few	.	CASSQDGRDKFF	TGCGCCAGCAGCCAAGATGGCAGGGATAAGTTCTTC
TRBV5-5	TRBJ1-2	few	TRBD1	CASSSRGEWLGGYTF	TGTGCCAGCAGCTCCAGGGGGGAGTGGCTGGGTGGCTACACCTTC
TRBV4-2	TRBJ2-1	few	.	CASSQDAGYEQFF	TGTGCCAGCAGCCAAGATGCAGGGTATGAGCAGTTCTTC
TRBV4-2	TRBJ2-5	few	.	CASSSVPQETQYF	TGTGCCAGCAGCTCGGTCCCCCAAGAGACCCAGTACTTC